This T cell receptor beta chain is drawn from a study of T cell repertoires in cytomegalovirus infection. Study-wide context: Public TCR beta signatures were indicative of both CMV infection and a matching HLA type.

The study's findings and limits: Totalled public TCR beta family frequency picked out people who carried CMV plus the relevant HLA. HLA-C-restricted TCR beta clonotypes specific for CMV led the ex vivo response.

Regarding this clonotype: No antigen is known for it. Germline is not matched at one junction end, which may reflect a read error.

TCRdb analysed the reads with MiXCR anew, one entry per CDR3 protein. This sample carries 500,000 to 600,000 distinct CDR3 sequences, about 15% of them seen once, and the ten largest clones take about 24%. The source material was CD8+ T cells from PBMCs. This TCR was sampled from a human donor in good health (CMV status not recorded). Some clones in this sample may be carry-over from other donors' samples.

The CDR3 sequence: CASSENRDRGRPYDEQFF. DNA for the CDR3: TGTGCCAGCAGCGAGAACCGGGACAGGGGACGCCCCTACGATGAGCAGTTCTTC. The chain has TRBV9 and TRBJ2-1; 10 bases match TRBD1. CDR1 is SGDLS and CDR2 is YYNGEE in the germline V gene. The CDR3 extends over 18 amino acids.